The 2 T cell receptor beta chains reported below all come from one sample, sequenced in a study of T cell responses to AZD1222 COVID-19 vaccine. Data came from immunoSEQ multiplex PCR; TCRdb stores just in-frame clones and leaves some out. The sample has around 70,000 clones; about nine tenths are singletons. The source was peripheral blood, collected on day 0 of AZD1222 vaccination. The receptors come from an adult in good health.

This clone occurred once. The rearrangement joins TRBV2 to TRBJ1-5; D gene ambiguous. V was cut by 6 bases and J by 6 bases, with 18 bases left in between. The CDR3 spans 15 residues. In germline, CDR1 is SNHLY, CDR2 FYNNEI. Written as DNA, the CDR3 is TGTGCCAGCAGGGCGGGATTAATCGAGGGTCAGCCCCAGCATTTT. This gives the protein CASRAGLIEGQPQHF.

This rearrangement joins TRBV6-2 or TRBV6-3 to TRBJ1-5; D gene unclear. Germline V lookup: CDR1 MNHEY, CDR2 SVGEGT. V lost 6 bases and J lost 2, with 23 bases in between. The CDR3 spans 18 residues. CDR3 DNA sequence: TGTGCCAGCAGCCACTTGAAAACGACGCTCGGGGGCAATCAGCCCCAGCATTTT. It yields the protein CASSHLKTTLGGNQPQHF.